This is a list of T cell receptor beta chains from one sample in a study of blood T cell repertoires in COVID-19. Generated by immunoSEQ multiplex PCR, the TCRdb table keeps only in-frame clones and is missing some. The sample records just over 250,000 clones, about 86% being singletons. The sample taken for sequencing was PBMCs or T cells enriched from blood (not recorded which). The origin of the receptors is a man in his thirties or forties with acute COVID-19. Each CDR3 is given with its conserved first and last residue. A D gene is named only where the DNA matches it firmly. Only part of the rows carry a size: once, few, many, or a class if the clone is expanded.

>TRBJ2-4|TRBV6-5|.|.
CASSKRANPGDIQYF
TGTGCCAGCAGCAAAAGGGCAAACCCAGGGGACATTCAGTACTTC
>TRBJ1-2|TRBV5-1|.|.
CASSRDGFGYTF
TGCGCCAGCAGCCGAGACGGGTTCGGCTACACCTTC
>TRBJ1-5|TRBV28|TRBD1|.
CASRLGQGVTKPQHF
TGTGCCAGCAGACTGGGACAGGGGGTTACGAAGCCCCAGCATTTT
>TRBJ2-5|TRBV21-1|.|.
CASSKRENSGRAWETQYF
TGTGCCAGCAGCAAAAGAGAAAATAGCGGGAGGGCCTGGGAGACCCAGTACTTC
>TRBJ2-5|TRBV2|TRBD2|.
CASSEAHGLAAEETQYF
TGTGCCAGCAGTGAAGCGCATGGACTAGCGGCCGAGGAGACCCAGTACTTC
>TRBJ2-6|TRBV19|.|.
CASTGPSGANVLTF
TGTGCCAGTACGGGTCCCTCTGGGGCCAACGTCCTGACTTTC
>TRBJ1-1|TRBV29-1|TRBD1|.
CSVEDRYRGREAFF
TGCAGCGTTGAAGATCGGTACAGGGGGCGAGAAGCTTTCTTT
>TRBJ1-5|TRBV5-5|.|.
CASSLGQWGRPQHF
TGTGCCAGCAGCTTGGGACAGTGGGGTAGGCCCCAGCATTTT
>TRBJ2-3|TRBV29-1|.|.
CSDGAGTDTQYF
TGCAGCGATGGAGCGGGCACAGATACGCAGTATTTT
>TRBJ1-1|TRBV5-1|.|.
CASSLQAPNTEAFF
TGTGCCAGCAGCTTGCAGGCGCCGAACACTGAAGCTTTCTTT
>TRBJ2-2|TRBV4-3|.|.
CASSHNSGTTTGELFF
TGCGCCAGCAGCCACAATTCCGGGACAACCACCGGGGAGCTGTTTTTT
>TRBJ2-1|TRBV5-5|TRBD2|.
CASTVLAAGDEQFF
TGTGCGAGCACAGTACTAGCGGCCGGGGATGAGCAGTTCTTC
>TRBJ2-5|TRBV18|TRBD1|.
CASSPPGGAQTQYF
TGTGCCAGCTCACCACCAGGGGGCGCGCAGACCCAGTACTTC
>TRBJ1-5|TRBV6-5|.|.
CASSYTGNQPQHF
TGTGCCAGCAGCTATACAGGGAATCAGCCCCAGCATTTT
>TRBJ2-5|TRBV6-5|TRBD2|.
CATETGGAQETQYF
TGTGCCACAGAAACGGGGGGTGCCCAAGAGACCCAGTACTTC
>TRBJ1-1|TRBV5-6|TRBD1|.
CASSLRQGWRSEAFF
TGTGCCAGCAGCTTACGACAGGGTTGGAGGTCTGAAGCTTTCTTT
>TRBJ1-5|TRBV4-2|TRBD1|once
CASSLGVDRDQPQHF
TGTGCCAGCAGCCTAGGAGTTGACAGGGATCAGCCCCAGCATTTT
>TRBJ1-5|TRBV15|.|.
CATSAQVWADQPQHF
TGTGCCACCAGCGCTCAGGTTTGGGCAGATCAGCCCCAGCATTTT
>TRBJ2-3|TRBV18|.|.
CASSRQDFTDTQYF
TGTGCCAGCTCACGGCAGGACTTCACAGATACGCAGTATTTT
>TRBJ1-2|TRBV5-1|.|.
CASSADGYGYTF
TGCGCCAGCAGCGCCGACGGGTATGGCTACACCTTC
>TRBJ2-6|TRBV19|.|.
CASTTPTGTGANVLTF
TGTGCCAGTACCACCCCTACAGGGACTGGGGCCAACGTCCTGACTTTC
>TRBJ1-2|TRBV5-1|.|.
CASSLEGIPNYGYTF
TGTGCCAGCAGCTTGGAGGGGATCCCTAACTATGGCTACACCTTC
>TRBJ2-2|TRBV5-4|.|.
CASSPKGGTGELFF
TGTGCCAGCAGCCCAAAAGGGGGTACCGGGGAGCTGTTTTTT
>TRBJ2-5|TRBV30|TRBD1|.
CASRRGQGVETQYF
TGTGCTTCTCGACGGGGACAGGGGGTAGAGACCCAGTACTTC
>TRBJ1-6|TRBV10-2|.|.
CASSERRQEGSPLHF
TGCGCCAGCAGTGAGAGGAGACAAGAGGGTTCACCCCTCCACTTT
>TRBJ2-1|TRBV5-5|.|once
CASIASSQGGYNEQFF
TGTGCCAGCATCGCTTCAAGTCAGGGGGGCTACAATGAGCAGTTCTTC
>TRBJ2-6|TRBV11-3|.|.
CASSPQSEAGANVLTF
TGTGCCAGCAGCCCCCAGAGTGAGGCTGGGGCCAACGTCCTGACTTTC
>TRBJ1-4|TRBV6-5|.|.
CASTVSWVSREKLFF
TGTGCCAGCACCGTCAGCTGGGTATCGAGGGAAAAACTGTTTTTT
>TRBJ1-6|TRBV5-1|.|once
CASSIYTDSPLHF
TGCGCCAGCAGCATATATACAGATTCACCCCTCCACTTT
>TRBJ2-2|TRBV5-1|TRBD2|.
CASSSGTAPSGRQDTGELFF
TGTGCCAGCTCCTCCGGGACAGCACCTAGCGGGAGACAGGACACCGGGGAGCTGTTTTTT
>TRBJ2-2|TRBV28|.|.
CASRPDSYTGELFF
TGTGCCAGCAGGCCGGACAGTTACACCGGGGAGCTGTTTTTT
>TRBJ1-6|TRBV13|TRBD1|.
CASRSGGGGDNSPLHF
TGTGCCAGCAGATCCGGAGGAGGGGGCGATAATTCACCCCTCCACTTT
>TRBJ1-2|TRBV5-1|TRBD1|.
CASSLGTGRGYTF
TGCGCCAGCTCGTTGGGGACAGGGCGAGGCTACACCTTC
>TRBJ1-4|TRBV23-1|.|.
CASSQGSQATNEKLFF
TGCGCCAGCAGTCAGGGCTCCCAGGCAACTAATGAAAAACTGTTTTTT
>TRBJ2-3|TRBV4-1|TRBD2|.
CASSPVPTSGGVHSMSDTQYF
TGCGCCAGCAGCCCCGTACCGACTAGCGGGGGGGTACATAGTATGTCGGATACGCAGTATTTT
>TRBJ1-1|TRBV19|.|.
CASTLRGGHTEAFF
TGTGCCAGTACCCTGAGGGGGGGGCACACTGAAGCTTTCTTT
>TRBJ2-5|TRBV2|TRBD2|once
CASSGGETQYF
TGTGCCAGCTCGGGAGGGGAGACCCAGTACTTC
>TRBJ1-2|TRBV9|.|many
CASSVGQDYGYTF
TGTGCCAGCAGCGTAGGGCAGGACTATGGCTACACCTTC
>TRBJ2-6|TRBV24-1|TRBD2|.
CATSAPGRTGANVLTF
TGTGCCACCAGTGCTCCCGGGAGGACTGGGGCCAACGTCCTGACTTTC
>TRBJ2-1|TRBV20-1|TRBD2|.
CSASDRTAGGNEQFF
TGCAGTGCTAGTGATCGGACAGCGGGGGGTAATGAGCAGTTCTTC
>TRBJ1-1|TRBV12-3/TRBV12-4|.|.
CASSFGSNTEAFF
TGTGCCAGCAGTTTCGGGTCGAACACTGAAGCTTTCTTT
>TRBJ2-5|TRBV18|TRBD2|few
CASSLAGETQYF
TGTGCCAGCTCACTAGCGGGGGAGACCCAGTACTTC
>TRBJ1-1|TRBV10-3|TRBD1|.
CAISGQGGNTEAFF
TGTGCCATCAGTGGACAGGGGGGAAACACTGAAGCTTTCTTT
>TRBJ1-1|TRBV6-1|TRBD1|.
CASSDGQAVNTEAFF
TGTGCCAGCAGTGACGGACAGGCGGTGAACACTGAAGCTTTCTTT
>TRBJ1-5|TRBV3-1/TRBV3-2|.|few
CASSQATGLDQPQHF
TGTGCCAGCAGCCAAGCAACAGGGTTGGATCAGCCCCAGCATTTT
>TRBJ2-3|TRBV24-1|TRBD1|.
CATNKDRADTQYF
TGTGCCACCAATAAGGACAGGGCGGATACGCAGTATTTT
>TRBJ1-2|TRBV5-4|.|.
CASSLDASLLSLYGYTF
TGTGCCAGCAGCTTGGACGCGAGCCTACTCTCGCTATACGGCTACACCTTC
>TRBJ2-6|TRBV24-1|.|.
CATSEASFSRANVLTF
TGTGCCACCAGTGAAGCTAGCTTCTCTAGGGCCAACGTCCTGACTTTC
>TRBJ1-2|TRBV6-5|.|.
CARRQGIGAYGYTF
TGTGCCAGGAGGCAGGGGATCGGGGCCTATGGCTACACCTTC
>TRBJ1-1|TRBV18|.|.
CASSPETANTEAFF
TGTGCCAGCTCACCAGAGACAGCGAACACTGAAGCTTTCTTT
>TRBJ1-5|TRBV3-1/TRBV3-2|.|once
CASSQGRNSNQPQHF
TGTGCCAGCAGCCAAGGTAGAAATAGCAATCAGCCCCAGCATTTT